Included here is one TCR beta chain sequence, with context. This specimen comes from a study of T cell responses to AZD1222 COVID-19 vaccine. Germline CDR1 and CDR2: SGHRS and YFSETQ. Trimming took off 4 bases at V and 3 bases at J, with 13 bases between the two ends. The CDR3 covers 14 residues. Here immunoSEQ multiplex PCR was the method, and the copy in TCRdb shows in-frame clones only, minus some. This sample has 90,000 to 150,000 clones, with 87% found just once. Sequenced here: peripheral blood, sampled on day 0 of AZD1222 vaccination. The V and J genes are TRBV5-1 and TRBJ1-1, with D possibly matching TRBD1 (6 bases). This receptor was identified in an adult in good health. The CDR3 nucleotides are TGCGCCAGCAGCGGACAGCCTGGGGACACTGAAGCTTTCTTT. Translation gives CASSGQPGDTEAFF.